This passage covers 15 T cell receptor beta chains from one sample sequenced in a study of shared clonotypes between healthy human individuals. Profiling relied on immunoSEQ multiplex PCR, and the TCRdb table lists in-frame clones only, not all of them. The sample holds some 790,000 clones, 55% to 80% seen once. Source material: memory CD4+ T cells sorted from blood. The sample's subset: CD45RA-negative fraction. Receptors originate from a woman aged 25 to 39 in good health.

This chain connects TRBV28 to TRBJ1-5; 7 bases align to TRBD1. The CDR3 contains 15 residues. The ends lost 4 bases at V and 1 base at J; junction bases unmatched: 4. Looked up from germline, CDR1 is MDHEN and CDR2 is SYDVKM. This chain's CDR3 is CASSWRGRSNQPQHF. In nucleotides, the CDR3 is TGTGCCAGCAGTTGGAGGGGGCGAAGCAATCAGCCCCAGCATTTT. Together with reference TRBV28 and TRBJ1-5, the CDR3 gives the full variable domain: DVKVTQSSRYLVKRTGEKVFLECVQDMDHENMFWYRQDPGLGLRLIYFSYDVKMKEKGDIPEGYSVSREKKERFSLILESASTNQTSMYLCASSWRGRSNQPQHFGDGTRLSIL.

The chain has TRBV5-1 and TRBJ2-3; D is perhaps TRBD1 or TRBD2 (5 bases each). The V gene's germline CDR1 is SGHRS and CDR2 YFSETQ. The V and J ends lost 0 bases and 3 bases respectively, with 14 bases between them. The CDR3 consists of 16 residues. CDR3 residues: CASSLVLGANTDTQYF. The CDR3 DNA reads as TGCGCCAGCAGCTTGGTTCTCGGGGCGAATACAGATACGCAGTATTTT.

The rearrangement joins TRBV2 to TRBJ2-5; 7 bases align to TRBD1. V shed 4 bases and J 2 bases; nucleotides not matched to a gene: 7. This CDR3 has 15 amino acids. Germline CDR1 is SNHLY and CDR2 is FYNNEI. The CDR3 region has the DNA TGTGCCAGCAGTGGAGGCAGGGGGATTCAAGAGACCCAGTACTTC. Its protein is CASSGGRGIQETQYF. Complete variable domain (other parts from reference TRBV2 and TRBJ2-5): EPEVTQTPSHQVTQMGQEVILRCVPISNHLYFYWYRQILGQKVEFLVSFYNNEISEKSEIFDDQFSVERPDGSNFTLKIRSTKLEDSAMYFCASSGGRGIQETQYFGPGTRLLVL.

This clone was picked up many times. The CDR3 region is CASSLVLSGISSYEQYF. In DNA, the CDR3 is TGTGCCAGCAGCTTAGTACTTAGCGGGATTAGCTCCTACGAGCAGTACTTC. This chain uses TRBV7-8 with TRBJ2-7, with 8 bases that match TRBD2. The CDR3 is 17 residues long. J lost 0 bases, V lost 1 base, and 8 bases had no gene match. From germline, CDR1 is SGHVS and CDR2 FQNEAQ. The full variable domain, completed using reference TRBV7-8 and TRBJ2-7, is GAGVSQSPRYKVAKRGQDVALRCDPISGHVSLFWYQQALGQGPEFLTYFQNEAQLDKSGLPSDRFFAERPEGSVSTLKIQRTQQEDSAVYLCASSLVLSGISSYEQYFGPGTRLTVT.

This rearrangement joins TRBV7-9 to TRBJ2-7; 7 bases are a match to TRBD2. This CDR3 is 14 amino acids long. The trim removed 0 bases at V and 3 bases at J, leaving 2 bases unmatched. The V gene's germline CDR1 is SEHNR and CDR2 FQNEAQ (reference sequence). DNA of the CDR3: TGTGCCAGCAGCTTAGCGGGGGGGATCTACGAGCAGTACTTC. This codes for CASSLAGGIYEQYF.

The CDR3, as DNA: TGTGCCAGTAGTACGGGACTCCAGACTCTTACTGGAAACACCATATATTTT. It yields the protein CASSTGLQTLTGNTIYF. The chain employs TRBV19 and TRBJ1-3; a possible D gene is TRBD1 (5 bases). CDR3 length: 17 residues. CDR1 and CDR2 (germline): LNHDA, SQIVND (reference sequence). Between the trimmed V and J ends, which lost 4 bases and 2 bases, there was a span of 18 bases. Based on the CDR3 plus reference TRBV19 and TRBJ1-3, the full variable domain is DGGITQSPKYLFRKEGQNVTLSCEQNLNHDAMYWYRQDPGQGLRLIYYSQIVNDFQKGDIAEGYSVSREKKESFPLTVTSAQKNPTAFYLCASSTGLQTLTGNTIYFGEGSWLTVV.

This chain links TRBV6-1 with TRBJ2-1; TRBD2 agrees at 7 bases. CDR1 is MNHNS and CDR2 is SASEGT in the germline V gene. The CDR3 sequence is 13 residues long. The J segment lost 8 bases and the V segment lost 4 bases, leaving 5 bases of the junction unmatched. The CDR3 loop is CASSARGSYEQFF. The CDR3 region has the DNA TGTGCCAGCAGTGCTCGCGGGAGCTATGAGCAGTTCTTC.

The rearrangement uses TRBV28 and TRBJ1-1; D call uncertain. CDR3 length: 15 residues. Trimming stripped 2 bases from V and 1 base from J, with 11 bases between. CDR1 and CDR2 from the germline V gene are MDHEN and SYDVKM. CDR3 protein: CASSLVSPRNTEAFF. The DNA for the CDR3 is TGTGCCAGCAGTTTAGTTAGCCCCCGGAACACTGAAGCTTTCTTT.

The chain couples TRBV5-1 to TRBJ2-3; 7 bases map to TRBD2. The germline gives CDR1 SGHRS, CDR2 YFSETQ. The ends lost 4 bases at V and 0 bases at J; junction bases unmatched: 8. This CDR3 is built from 16 residues. This CDR3 is CASSESSGRSTDTQYF. The CDR3 nucleotides are TGCGCCAGCAGCGAATCTAGCGGAAGAAGCACAGATACGCAGTATTTT. Full variable domain (remainder filled in from reference TRBV5-1 and TRBJ2-3): KAGVTQTPRYLIKTRGQQVTLSCSPISGHRSVSWYQQTPGQGLQFLFEYFSETQRNKGNFPGRFSGRQFSNSRSEMNVSTLELGDSALYLCASSESSGRSTDTQYFGPGTRLTVL.

This clone showed up just once. V gene TRBV5-5 combines with J gene TRBJ2-7; 9 bases line up with TRBD1. The length of the CDR3 is 14 residues. Unmatched junction bases numbered 5, after V lost 4 bases and J lost 3 bases. Germline CDR1 reads SGHKS; CDR2 reads YYEKEE (reference sequence). The CDR3 protein is CASSRQTGGYEQYF. The CDR3 DNA follows: TGTGCCAGCAGCCGGCAGACAGGGGGCTACGAGCAGTACTTC.

The CDR3 nucleotides are TGTGCCAGCAGCTTACTAGCGGGAGATATAGCCAAAAACATTCAGTACTTC. The encoded protein is CASSLLAGDIAKNIQYF. V and J are TRBV11-2 and TRBJ2-4, with TRBD2 matching over 10 bases. The germline gives CDR1 SGHAT, CDR2 FQNNGV. V was clipped by 2 bases and J by 0 bases; unmatched bases: 4. This CDR3 has 17 residues.

This clone has just a few counts. Other DNA sequences in the same sample also yield this CDR3. The chain combines TRBV2 with TRBJ2-5; D might be TRBD1 or TRBD2, each matching 5 bases. Germline-derived CDR1 and CDR2 are SNHLY and FYNNEI. The CDR3 consists of 12 residues. The germline V and J ends were trimmed by 8 bases and 3 bases, with 10 bases remaining between them. This chain's CDR3 is CASRDGEETQYF. Written as DNA, the CDR3 is TGTGCCAGCCGGGACGGAGAAGAGACCCAGTACTTC.

The chain employs TRBV28 and TRBJ2-2; D gene ambiguous. Trimming pared 1 base from V and 5 bases from J, leaving 14 bases between. Per the germline V gene, CDR1 is MDHEN and CDR2 is SYDVKM. The CDR3 consists of 16 residues. CDR3 sequence (DNA): TGTGCCAGCAGTTTATTAGTTGTATCGATAACCGGGGAGCTGTTTTTT. It translates to CASSLLVVSITGELFF.

The chain carries TRBV5-1 and TRBJ2-2; D might be TRBD1 or TRBD2, each matching 6 bases. CDR1 is SGHRS and CDR2 is YFSETQ in the germline V gene. The CDR3 has 16 residues. With 6 bases removed from V and 2 bases from J, the gap between germline ends came to 17 bases. Here the CDR3 DNA reads TGCGCCAGCACCGGTTCCGGCGGGACAAACACCGGGGAGCTGTTTTTT. Translating gives CASTGSGGTNTGELFF.

The chain is built from TRBV2 and TRBJ1-2, with D uncertain. The germline V gene has CDR1 SNHLY and CDR2 FYNNEI. V lost 7 bases to trimming and J lost 0 bases, with 15 bases between them. The length of the CDR3 is 15 residues. The CDR3 is CASTVRHPSNYGYTF. In DNA form, the CDR3 reads TGTGCCAGCACCGTCAGACACCCGTCTAACTATGGCTACACCTTC.